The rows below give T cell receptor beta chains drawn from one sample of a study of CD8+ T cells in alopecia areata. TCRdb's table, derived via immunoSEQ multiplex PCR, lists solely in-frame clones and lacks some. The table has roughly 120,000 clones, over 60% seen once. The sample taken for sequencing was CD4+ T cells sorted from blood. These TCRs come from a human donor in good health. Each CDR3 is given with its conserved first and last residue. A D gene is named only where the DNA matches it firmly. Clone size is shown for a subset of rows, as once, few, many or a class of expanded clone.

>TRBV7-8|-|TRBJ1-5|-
TGTGCCAGCAGCATTAACAATCAGCCCCAGCATTTT
CASSINNQPQHF
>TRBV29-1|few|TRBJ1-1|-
TGCAGCGTTGTACAGGACCCGGACACTGAAGCTTTCTTT
CSVVQDPDTEAFF
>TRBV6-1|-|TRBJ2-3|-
TGTGCCAGCATCAAAGACAGACTTGGCACAGATACGCAGTATTTT
CASIKDRLGTDTQYF
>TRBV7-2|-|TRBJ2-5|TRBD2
TGTGCCAGCAGCCGGACTAGCGGGTCGTACCAAGAGACCCAGTACTTC
CASSRTSGSYQETQYF
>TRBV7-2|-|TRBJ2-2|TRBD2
TGTGCCAGCAGCTTGGCTAGCGGGGGGGCATATAGCACCGGGGAGCTGTTTTTT
CASSLASGGAYSTGELFF
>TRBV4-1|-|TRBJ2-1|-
TGCGCCAGCAGCCAAGATCGGGCAGCTTACAATGAGCAGTTCTTC
CASSQDRAAYNEQFF
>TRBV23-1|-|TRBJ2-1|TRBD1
TGCGCCAGCAGTCATCCCGGGACAGGGAAGAATGAGCAGTTCTTC
CASSHPGTGKNEQFF
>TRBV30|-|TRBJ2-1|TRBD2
TGTGCCTGGAAGGCTAGCGGGGGGCGAGTTGAGCAGTTCTTC
CAWKASGGRVEQFF
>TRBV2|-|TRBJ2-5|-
TGTGCCAGCAGTGAAGAGGTCGTAGTGTCCCAAGAGACCCAGTACTTC
CASSEEVVVSQETQYF
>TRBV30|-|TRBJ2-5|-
TGTGCCTGGAGTGGGCTACGCCCCCGGGGGGAGACCCAGTACTTC
CAWSGLRPRGETQYF
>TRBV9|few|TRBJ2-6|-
TGTGCCAGCTCATTGGCGGCTGGGGCCAACGTCCTGACTTTC
CASSLAAGANVLTF
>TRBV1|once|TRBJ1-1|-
TGCACCAGCAGCCAAGAGAGGGAGAAGGGCACTGAAGCTTTCTTT
CTSSQEREKGTEAFF
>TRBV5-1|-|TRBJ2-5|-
TGCGCCAGCAGCTTGGCAGGGGACCAAGAGACCCAGTACTTC
CASSLAGDQETQYF
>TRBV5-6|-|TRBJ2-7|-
TGTGCCAGCAGCTTGGTTGGGGATTCCCACGAGCAGTACTTC
CASSLVGDSHEQYF
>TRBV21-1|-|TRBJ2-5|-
TGTGCCAGCAGCTCGCAAAGCAGGGGAAAAGAGACCCAGTACTTC
CASSSQSRGKETQYF
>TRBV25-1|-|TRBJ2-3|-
TGTGCCCCCGGGGCAGATACGCAGTATTTT
CAPGADTQYF
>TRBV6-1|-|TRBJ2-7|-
TGTGCCAGCATCCTCACCGGGGCAGACTACGAGCAGTACTTC
CASILTGADYEQYF
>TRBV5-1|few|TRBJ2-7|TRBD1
TGCGCCAGCAGCCTAGCCCCAGACAGGGACGAGCAGTACTTC
CASSLAPDRDEQYF
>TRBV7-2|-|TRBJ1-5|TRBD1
TGTGCCAGCAGCCAAGGGGGCGGCAATCAGCCCCAGCATTTT
CASSQGGGNQPQHF
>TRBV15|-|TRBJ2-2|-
TGTGCCACCAGCAGAGATATGAGGAACACCGGGGAGCTGTTTTTT
CATSRDMRNTGELFF
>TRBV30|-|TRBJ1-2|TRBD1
TGTGCCTGGAGTAGGACAGGGGGCTATGGCTACACCTTC
CAWSRTGGYGYTF
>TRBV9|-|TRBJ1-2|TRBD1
TGTGCCAGCAGCCTTCGGACAGGGGCAAACTATGGCTACACCTTC
CASSLRTGANYGYTF
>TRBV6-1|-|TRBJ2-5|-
TGTGCCGCAGCGGGGATGGGGACAGGACAAGAGACCCAGTACTTC
CAAAGMGTGQETQYF
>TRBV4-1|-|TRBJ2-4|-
TGCGCCAGCAGCCAGGGCCTCGGGGGCATTCAGTACTTC
CASSQGLGGIQYF
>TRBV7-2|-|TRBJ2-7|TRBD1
TGTGCCAGCAGCTTAACTCGGACAGGGGACAACGAGCAGTACTTC
CASSLTRTGDNEQYF
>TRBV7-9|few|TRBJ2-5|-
TGTGCCAGCAGCCCTTATGGAGGGGGCGCGGAGACCCAGTACTTC
CASSPYGGGAETQYF
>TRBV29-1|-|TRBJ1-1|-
TGCAGCGGGGGCAGCGTTATGAACACTGAAGCTTTCTTT
CSGGSVMNTEAFF
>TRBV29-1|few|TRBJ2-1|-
TGCAGCGTTGAAGATCGAACGGGGCGGAATGAGCAGTTCTTC
CSVEDRTGRNEQFF
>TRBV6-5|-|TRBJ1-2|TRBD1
TGTGCCAGCAGAGACGACAGGGGGAACGCTGGCTACACCTTC
CASRDDRGNAGYTF
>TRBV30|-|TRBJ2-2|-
TGTGCCTGGAGGAATAGTGGGACCGGGGAGCTGTTTTTT
CAWRNSGTGELFF